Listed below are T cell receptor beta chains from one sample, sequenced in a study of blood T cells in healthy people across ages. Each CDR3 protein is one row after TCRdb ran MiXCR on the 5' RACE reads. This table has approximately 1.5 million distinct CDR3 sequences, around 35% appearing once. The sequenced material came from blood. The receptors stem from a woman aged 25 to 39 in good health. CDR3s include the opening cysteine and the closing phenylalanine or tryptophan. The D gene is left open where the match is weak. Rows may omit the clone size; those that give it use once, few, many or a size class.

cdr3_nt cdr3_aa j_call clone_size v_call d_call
TGCAGTGCTAGAGCGGAGTTCGCCTTAGCGGGAGAGAAAGAGACCCAGTACTTC CSARAEFALAGEKETQYF TRBJ2-5 many TRBV20-1 TRBD2
TGTGCCAGCAGCCAACTAGCGGGGTTGAACACCGGGGAGCTGTTTTTT CASSQLAGLNTGELFF TRBJ2-2 - TRBV9 TRBD2
TGTGCCAGCAGTGTCAAGCGGGGAGCGCAGTATTTT CASSVKRGAQYF TRBJ2-3 - TRBV2 TRBD2
TGTGCCAGCAGGTCGGCAGGGGGCAGTGGCTACACCTTC CASRSAGGSGYTF TRBJ1-2 many TRBV7-9 TRBD1
TGTGCCAGCAGCTTAGGTCCCCCTAGCGAGTCCAATGAGCAGTTCTTC CASSLGPPSESNEQFF TRBJ2-1 - TRBV7-9 -
TGTGCCAGCAGTTTCGTCGGACAGACGCCCCCGCGGCAGTACTTC CASSFVGQTPPRQYF TRBJ2-7 - TRBV27 -
TGTGCCAGCAGCTCAACGATGGTGGGAGATACGCAGTATTTT CASSSTMVGDTQYF TRBJ2-3 - TRBV6-6 -
TGCAGCGTTGTGTATGACCCCGGCGGGGAGCTGTTTTTT CSVVYDPGGELFF TRBJ2-2 - TRBV29-1 -
TGTGCCACCACGACTAGCGGGATGGCGGATACGCAGTATTTT CATTTSGMADTQYF TRBJ2-3 few TRBV15 TRBD2
TGCAGTGCTTCCCTAAGGGACAGGGAGTTTCAGCCCCAGCATTTT CSASLRDREFQPQHF TRBJ1-5 few TRBV20-1 TRBD1
TGTGCCAGCAGTTTACAGGGGGGCACTGAAGCTTTCTTT CASSLQGGTEAFF TRBJ1-1 many TRBV7-3 TRBD1
TGTGCCAGCGGTCGTCGGGGGGAAAAACTGTTTTTT CASGRRGEKLFF TRBJ1-4 - TRBV25-1 -
TGCAGTGCTTGGGACAGGGGAGTGTATGGCTACACCTTC CSAWDRGVYGYTF TRBJ1-2 - TRBV20-1 TRBD1
TGCAGCGCCCAGTCTGCTGAAGCTTTCTTT CSAQSAEAFF TRBJ1-1 many TRBV29-1 -
TGCAGCGCACGCCACCGGGACAGAGGAGAGACCCAGTACTTC CSARHRDRGETQYF TRBJ2-5 many TRBV29-1 TRBD1
TGCGCCAGCAGCCAACAGACTAGTGAGGTAGAGACCCAGTACTTC CASSQQTSEVETQYF TRBJ2-5 - TRBV4-1 -
TGCGCCGGCAGCTCGGGACTAGCGGGAGCGGACGAGCAGTACTTC CAGSSGLAGADEQYF TRBJ2-7 few TRBV5-1 TRBD2
TGTGCCAGCAGCCCCCAGGGGGCCAAGCAGTTCTTC CASSPQGAKQFF TRBJ2-1 - TRBV5-6 TRBD1
TGTGCCAGCAGTCTTACTAGCGCTGAGAGGTCCAATGAGCAGTTCTTC CASSLTSAERSNEQFF TRBJ2-1 - TRBV27 TRBD2
TGTGCCAGCAGCAATTCGGGACAGCGCGAGAGGAATACGCAGTATTTT CASSNSGQRERNTQYF TRBJ2-3 - TRBV3-1 TRBD1
TGTGCCAGCAGCCCCACTGGGGGTCACAATGAGCAGTTCTTC CASSPTGGHNEQFF TRBJ2-1 - TRBV3-1 -
TGTGCCAGCAGCTTGATGACAGGGGGTGCGGGCACTGAAGCTTTCTTT CASSLMTGGAGTEAFF TRBJ1-1 - TRBV5-5 TRBD1
TGTGCCATCAGGGGGGCTAGCAGTGGTGAGCAGTTCTTC CAIRGASSGEQFF TRBJ2-1 many TRBV10-3 -
TGCAGTGCTAGACCCGCGGGGGTCACTGAAGCTTTCTTT CSARPAGVTEAFF TRBJ1-1 - TRBV20-1 -
TGTGCCAGCAGCCCTCCGGGACTAGCGGGCCGAGAGACCCAGTACTTC CASSPPGLAGRETQYF TRBJ2-5 few TRBV7-9 TRBD2
TGTGCCAGCGCTTCACACATGAACACTGAAGCTTTCTTT CASASHMNTEAFF TRBJ1-1 few TRBV6-6 -
TGTGCCAGCAGTTTACGGTTAAACGAGCAGTACTTC CASSLRLNEQYF TRBJ2-7 - TRBV28 -
TGTGCCGCCTTTACCCTACAGGGGGCCTTGGGTGAAAAACTGTTTTTT CAAFTLQGALGEKLFF TRBJ1-4 - TRBV6-1 TRBD1
TGTGCCACCAGCAGAGGACTAGAGAGAGATACGCAGTATTTT CATSRGLERDTQYF TRBJ2-3 - TRBV15 -
TGTGCCAGCAGTTACACATCGGGGCAGAGCTATGGCTACACCTTC CASSYTSGQSYGYTF TRBJ1-2 many TRBV6-2/TRBV6-3 -
TGTGCCTGCGGATTTACAACTAATGAAAAACTGTTTTTT CACGFTTNEKLFF TRBJ1-4 - TRBV28 -
TGTGCCACAGCGAGAGCGGGAGGGTATGCCTCCTACAATGAGCAGTTCTTC CATARAGGYASYNEQFF TRBJ2-1 - TRBV24-1 TRBD2
TGTGCCATCAGTGAGTGGGGGTCTGAAGCTTTCTTT CAISEWGSEAFF TRBJ1-1 few TRBV10-3 -
TGTGCCAGCAGCACCGGGACAGGGGGCTGGGAGCAGTACTTC CASSTGTGGWEQYF TRBJ2-5 - TRBV11-2 TRBD1
TGTGCCAGCAGTTCCGGGTGGGGCAGGGCCGAATATCAGCCCCAGCATTTT CASSSGWGRAEYQPQHF TRBJ1-5 few TRBV12-3/TRBV12-4 -
TGTGCCAGCAGTTCCCGAGGAGGGGTAGGTGAAGCTTTCTTT CASSSRGGVGEAFF TRBJ1-1 few TRBV12-3/TRBV12-4 -
TGCAGTGCTAGGCGCGGGGGCACCGGGGAGCTGTTTTTT CSARRGGTGELFF TRBJ2-2 - TRBV20-1 TRBD2
TGTGCCAGCAGTATGGGGGTCGACACTGAAGCTTTCTTT CASSMGVDTEAFF TRBJ1-1 - TRBV3-1 -
TGCGCCAGCAGCCAAGACTGGGGGAGTCTGGCCCAGTACTTC CASSQDWGSLAQYF TRBJ2-5 few TRBV4-1 -
TGCAGTGCCCAAGAGTCGAGACAGCCTACCTACGAGCAGTACTTC CSAQESRQPTYEQYF TRBJ2-7 - TRBV20-1 -
TGCGCCAGCAGCCAAGAGGGGCCCCGATTTGCAACTAATGAAAAACTGTTTTTT CASSQEGPRFATNEKLFF TRBJ1-4 - TRBV4-1 -
TGTGCCAGCAGCTTATTCAGGAGGTTAGAAGAGACCCAGTACTTC CASSLFRRLEETQYF TRBJ2-5 - TRBV7-2 -
TGCGCCAGCAGCTTGGCCCACGGGCGAGGGGGCATTCAGTACTTC CASSLAHGRGGIQYF TRBJ2-4 few TRBV5-1 -
TGTGCCAGTAGTATGGATCGGGCGGTCTCCTACGAGCAGTACTTC CASSMDRAVSYEQYF TRBJ2-7 - TRBV19 -
TGTGCCAGCAGATTCTCAGGGTCGGCTGGAAACACCATATATTTT CASRFSGSAGNTIYF TRBJ1-3 - TRBV12-3/TRBV12-4 -
TGTGCCAGCAGTTTAGCGGGCGACACCGGGGAGCTGTTTTTT CASSLAGDTGELFF TRBJ2-2 - TRBV12-3/TRBV12-4 -
TGTGCCAGCAGCTTGCAGGGCGCAGGGAAAGATGGCTACACCTTC CASSLQGAGKDGYTF TRBJ1-2 few TRBV7-3 -
TGTGCCAGCAGTTTAGTTTCGGAAACTGAAGCTTTCTTT CASSLVSETEAFF TRBJ1-1 few TRBV27 -
TGCAGTGCTAGAGATATGGGGACAGGGGCCCTAGCTAACTATGGCTACACCTTC CSARDMGTGALANYGYTF TRBJ1-2 few TRBV20-1 TRBD1
TGCAGCGCGTGGAGCGGACAGGGGGCACGCACCTTC CSAWSGQGARTF TRBJ1-2 few TRBV29-1 TRBD1
TGTGCCAGCAGCCAAGCGGGTGGAGGCACCGGGGAGCTGTTTTTT CASSQAGGGTGELFF TRBJ2-2 few TRBV3-1 -
TGCAGCGTTGTAGGGTATTCTGGCGAGCAGTACTTC CSVVGYSGEQYF TRBJ2-7 many TRBV29-1 -
TGCAGTGCTAGAGCCTGGAGGGACGGGAACAATGAGCAGTTCTTC CSARAWRDGNNEQFF TRBJ2-1 few TRBV20-1 -
TGCAGTGCTAGAGATGGAGCCCACCAGACTAGCGGGGGCGGAGATACGCAGTATTTT CSARDGAHQTSGGGDTQYF TRBJ2-3 few TRBV20-1 TRBD2
TGTGCCAGCTCACCACTACGGGGGGTCCGCCCGGGGCCCCAGCATTTT CASSPLRGVRPGPQHF TRBJ1-5 few TRBV18 -
TGTGCCAGCAGCCGGAGACTAGGGAAGGACCCAGATACGCAGTATTTT CASSRRLGKDPDTQYF TRBJ2-3 - TRBV7-6 -
TGTGCCAGCAGCTCTAACCTTGGGACCAAAACCTACGAGCAGTACTTC CASSSNLGTKTYEQYF TRBJ2-7 few TRBV5-6 -
TGTGCCAGCAGCAAAGGGTGGCGGACTAGCGGGGGCACAGATACGCAGTATTTT CASSKGWRTSGGTDTQYF TRBJ2-3 few TRBV4-2 TRBD2